These 21 T cell receptor beta chains share one sample of origin, sequenced in a study of blood T cell repertoires in COVID-19. The protocol was immunoSEQ multiplex PCR, while the TCRdb copy is restricted to in-frame clones and leaves out a portion. The sample lists some 100,000 clones, around 90% occurring once. The sequenced sample consisted of peripheral blood. All receptors come from a woman aged 60 to 75 with acute or convalescent COVID-19.

This chain uses TRBV19 with TRBJ2-2; a weak D match, TRBD1 (5 bases). The CDR3 is 17 amino acids. Trimming removed 3 bases from V and 0 bases from J, with 14 bases in between. Per germline, CDR1 LNHDA and CDR2 SQIVND (reference sequence). CDR3 DNA sequence: TGTGCCAGTAGTATCGTGGGCAGGGCCCCGAACACCGGGGAGCTGTTTTTT. Translating it yields CASSIVGRAPNTGELFF. Together with reference TRBV19 and TRBJ2-2, the CDR3 gives the full variable domain: DGGITQSPKYLFRKEGQNVTLSCEQNLNHDAMYWYRQDPGQGLRLIYYSQIVNDFQKGDIAEGYSVSREKKESFPLTVTSAQKNPTAFYLCASSIVGRAPNTGELFFGEGSRLTVL.

The CDR3 nucleotides are TGTGCCAGCAGCTACAGCTCTGGGGCCAACGTCCTGACTTTC. Translated, it gives CASSYSSGANVLTF. The rearrangement links TRBV11-2 to TRBJ2-6; D call uncertain. The CDR3 spans 14 residues. In germline, CDR1 is SGHAT, CDR2 FQNNGV. With 4 bases removed from V and 0 bases from J, the gap between germline ends came to 4 bases.

This chain uses TRBV2 with TRBJ1-1; D is ambiguous. Between the trimmed V and J ends, which lost 4 bases and 7 bases, there was a span of 16 bases. Germline V gene lookup returns CDR1 SNHLY and CDR2 FYNNEI. This CDR3 is 14 amino acids long. This CDR3 is CASSVSQFRIEAFF. The CDR3 region has the DNA TGTGCCAGCAGTGTTTCTCAGTTCCGAATTGAAGCTTTCTTT.

The chain is built from TRBV3-1 (or the pseudogene TRBV3-2) and TRBJ1-2; possible D gene TRBD1, 6 bases. Germline CDR1 LGHDT, CDR2 YNNKEL (reference sequence). The V gene lost 0 bases and the J gene lost 8 bases, with 13 bases spanning the gap. This CDR3 contains 14 residues. The CDR3 nucleotides read TGTGCCAGCAGCCAAGAGCCAGGGGCGCGCGGCTACACCTTC. Its translation: CASSQEPGARGYTF.

The rearrangement links TRBV30 to TRBJ1-1; the match to TRBD1 covers 7 bases. J was trimmed by 0 bases and V by 5 bases; bases with no gene match: 6. CDR1 GTSNPN and CDR2 SVGIG come from the germline V gene (reference sequence). CDR3 length equals 14 residues. The CDR3 DNA is TGTGCCTGGGGGGGGGACAGCATGAACACTGAAGCTTTCTTT. Residues: CAWGGDSMNTEAFF.

The CDR3 nucleotides read TGTGCCAGCAGCCAAGGTGCGGCTTCGAACACTGAAGCTTTCTTT. Translating it yields CASSQGAASNTEAFF. This sequence joins TRBV3-1 (or the pseudogene TRBV3-2) and TRBJ1-1; D uncertain. V lost 1 base, J lost 1 base, and 10 bases lay in between. CDR3 length equals 15 residues. CDR1 is LGHDT and CDR2 is YNNKEL in the germline V gene (reference sequence).

The V and J genes are TRBV5-8 and TRBJ1-2; possibly TRBD1 for D (5 bases). The CDR3 has 16 amino acids. Germline assignment: CDR1 SGHTS and CDR2 YDEGEE. Trimming took off 2 bases at V and 6 bases at J, with 20 bases between the two ends. The CDR3 bases are TGTGCCAGCAGCTTACGGACAAACATTAATGGAGATGGCTACACCTTC. Protein product: CASSLRTNINGDGYTF.

The rearrangement uses TRBV7-3 and TRBJ2-1; D unclear. The ends were cut back, 6 bases at V and 0 bases at J, with 15 bases in the middle. CDR3 length: 16 amino acids. In germline, CDR1 is SGHTA, CDR2 FQGTGA. This CDR3 is CASSSQTASSYNEQFF. CDR3 DNA sequence: TGTGCCAGCAGTTCTCAGACGGCTAGCTCCTACAATGAGCAGTTCTTC.

The chain joins TRBV5-1 to TRBJ2-1, with 7 bases matching TRBD2. In germline, CDR1 is SGHRS, CDR2 YFSETQ. The ends lost 1 base at V and 4 bases at J; junction bases unmatched: 8. There are 16 residues in the CDR3. The CDR3 DNA reads TGCGCCAGCAGCTTGAAGACGGGAGGATCTTACAATGAGCAGTTCTTC. Amino acid sequence: CASSLKTGGSYNEQFF.

The chain employs TRBV10-3 and TRBJ2-5, with TRBD1 as a possible D gene (6 bases). CDR1 and CDR2 from the germline V gene are ENHRY and SYGVKD. V was cut by 11 bases and J by 4 bases, with 14 bases left in between. The CDR3 spans 12 residues. CDR3 residues: CAVSGTPETQYF. As DNA, the CDR3 is TGTGCCGTTTCCGGGACACCAGAGACCCAGTACTTC.

The V call is TRBV21-1, the J call TRBJ2-7; TRBD2 reflects the table's D call only, with no check against the DNA. TRBV21-1 is a listed pseudogene. The CDR3 runs 17 residues. CDR3 nucleotides: TGTGCCAGCAGCAAAGAGCTCCCAGCGGGAGGTTCCTACGAGCAGTACTTC. Residues: CASSKELPAGGSYEQYF.

The chain recombines TRBV28 with TRBJ1-1; a weak D match, TRBD1 (5 bases). The V gene lost 3 bases and the J gene lost 1 base, with 15 bases spanning the gap. Germline V gives CDR1 MDHEN, CDR2 SYDVKM. This CDR3 is built from 16 residues. CDR3 DNA: TGTGCCAGCAGTTTCGAAGGAGGGGTCCGGAACACTGAAGCTTTCTTT. Its translation is CASSFEGGVRNTEAFF.

The CDR3 DNA reads as TGTGCCAGTAAAAAACAGGAGTATTATGCCGGGGAGCTGTTTTTT. This translates into CASKKQEYYAGELFF. The gene calls are TRBV19 and TRBJ2-2; maybe TRBD1 (5 bases). The CDR3 extends over 15 amino acids. CDR1 LNHDA and CDR2 SQIVND come from the germline V gene (reference sequence). V was cut by 7 bases and J by 6 bases, with 18 bases left in between.

The rearrangement joins TRBV6-6 to TRBJ2-1; D unclear. V dropped 6 bases and J dropped 0 bases, with 12 bases sitting between them. Germline loops: CDR1 MNHNY, CDR2 SVGAGI (reference sequence). The CDR3 totals 15 residues. CDR3 protein: CASRIESHSYNEQFF. For the CDR3, the DNA is TGTGCCAGCAGGATCGAGAGTCACTCCTACAATGAGCAGTTCTTC.

The V and J genes are TRBV7-9 and TRBJ1-1, with D perhaps matching TRBD1 (5 bases). Germline V gene lookup returns CDR1 SEHNR and CDR2 FQNEAQ (reference sequence). This CDR3 contains 13 residues. Trimming removed 4 bases at V and 1 base at J, with 7 bases between. CDR3 amino acids: CASSSRENTEAFF. Written as DNA, the CDR3 is TGTGCCAGCAGCTCCAGGGAGAACACTGAAGCTTTCTTT.

This chain uses TRBV10-3 with TRBJ1-3; 9 bases are a match to TRBD1. This CDR3 contains 14 residues. Germline V CDR1 and CDR2: ENHRY, SYGVKD. The junction had 2 bases not matched to a gene; V was cut back by 6 bases and J by 2 bases. The CDR3 nucleotides read TGTGCCATCAGGGGGGACAGGGCTGGAAACACCATATATTTT. This gives the protein CAIRGDRAGNTIYF.

This clone has only a few counts. The rearrangement joins TRBV11-2 to TRBJ2-7, with D perhaps matching TRBD1 (6 bases). Germline lookup yields CDR1 SGHAT and CDR2 FQNNGV. The length of the CDR3 is 18 residues. The V gene lost 1 base and the J gene lost 0 bases, with 19 bases spanning the gap. The CDR3 loop is CASSLGGWQGRNSYEQYF. In DNA form, the CDR3 reads TGTGCCAGCAGCTTAGGGGGGTGGCAGGGGCGCAACTCCTACGAGCAGTACTTC.

This chain uses TRBV3-1 (or the pseudogene TRBV3-2) with TRBJ1-4, with a weak D call TRBD1 (5 bases). Germline CDR1 is LGHDT and CDR2 is YNNKEL (reference sequence). Deletions cut 2 bases from V and 7 bases from J, with 11 bases between. This CDR3 is built from 14 residues. The CDR3 region is CASSQLRASEKLFF. The CDR3 nucleotides read TGTGCCAGCAGCCAACTCAGGGCTAGTGAAAAACTGTTTTTT.

This clone was seen a single time. The chain uses TRBV5-6 and TRBJ2-5; 9 nucleotides align to TRBD1. This CDR3 is built from 14 residues. After removal of 3 bases from V and 1 base from J, the junction contained 1 base not matched to a gene. In germline, CDR1 is SGHDT, CDR2 YYEEEE. The CDR3 bases are TGTGCCAGCAGCTACAGGGGGCTCCAAGAGACCCAGTACTTC. The encoded protein is CASSYRGLQETQYF.

The count of this clone is one. The chain recombines TRBV6-5 with TRBJ2-5, with 8 bases that match TRBD2. CDR1 and CDR2 from the germline V gene are MNHEY and SVGAGI. V lost 6 bases to trimming and J lost 10 bases; unmatched junction nucleotides: 13. The CDR3 has 14 amino acids. CDR3 coding DNA: TGTGCCAGCAGCTCGACCGCGGCGGGGGGTAGCCAGTACTTC. Translated: CASSSTAAGGSQYF.

This clone occurred once. The chain carries TRBV18 and TRBJ1-4; 8 bases match TRBD1. J lost 5 bases, V lost 3 bases, and 11 bases had no gene match. Germline V gene data show CDR1 as KGHSH and CDR2 as LQKENI. The CDR3 contains 17 residues. CDR3 nucleotides: TGTGCCAGCTCACCGCAACTAAGGACAGGGAAGAATGAAAAACTGTTTTTT. Protein: CASSPQLRTGKNEKLFF.